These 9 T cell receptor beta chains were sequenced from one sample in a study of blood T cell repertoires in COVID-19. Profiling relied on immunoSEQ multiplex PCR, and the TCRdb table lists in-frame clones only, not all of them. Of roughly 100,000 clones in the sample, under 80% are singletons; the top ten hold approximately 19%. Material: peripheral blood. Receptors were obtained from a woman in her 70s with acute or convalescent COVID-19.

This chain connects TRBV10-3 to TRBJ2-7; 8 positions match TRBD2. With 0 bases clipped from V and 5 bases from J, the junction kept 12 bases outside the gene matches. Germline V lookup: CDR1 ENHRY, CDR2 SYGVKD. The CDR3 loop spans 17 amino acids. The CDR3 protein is CAISESAPSSGVNEQYF. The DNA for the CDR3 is TGTGCCATCAGTGAGTCCGCCCCGAGTAGCGGGGTAAACGAGCAGTACTTC.

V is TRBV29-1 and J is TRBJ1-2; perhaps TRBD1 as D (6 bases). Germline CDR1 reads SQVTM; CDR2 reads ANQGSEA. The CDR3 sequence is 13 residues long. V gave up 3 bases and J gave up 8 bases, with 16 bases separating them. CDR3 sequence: CSVEDSPFEGYTF. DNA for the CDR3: TGCAGCGTTGAGGACAGCCCCTTTGAGGGCTACACCTTC.

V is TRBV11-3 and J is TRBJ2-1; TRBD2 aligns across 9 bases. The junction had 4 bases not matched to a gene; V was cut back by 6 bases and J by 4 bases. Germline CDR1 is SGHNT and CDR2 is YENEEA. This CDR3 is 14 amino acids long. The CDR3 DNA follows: TGTGCCAGCAGTGGCGGGGGGGCATACAATGAGCAGTTCTTC. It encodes CASSGGGAYNEQFF.

The chain's CDR3 is CASSPNEYTQYF. The CDR3 DNA follows: TGTGCCAGCAGCCCGAACGAGTATACGCAGTATTTT. The chain employs TRBV5-5 and TRBJ2-3; no clear D gene. Germline V gene sequence: CDR1 SGHKS, CDR2 YYEKEE (reference sequence). With 4 bases removed from V and 7 bases from J, the gap between germline ends came to 10 bases. This CDR3 is 12 amino acids long.

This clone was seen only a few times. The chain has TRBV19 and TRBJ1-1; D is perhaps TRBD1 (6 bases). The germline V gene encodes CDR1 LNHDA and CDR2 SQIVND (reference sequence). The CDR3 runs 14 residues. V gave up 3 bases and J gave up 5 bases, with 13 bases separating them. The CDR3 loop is CASSIPRGTTEAFF. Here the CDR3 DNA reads TGTGCCAGTAGTATCCCCAGGGGTACGACTGAAGCTTTCTTT.

CDR3 bases: TGTGCCAGCACCCGGGACAGGGGGGCCCGGGCTTTCTTT. It encodes CASTRDRGARAFF. This rearrangement joins TRBV6-5 to TRBJ1-1, with 11 bases lining up with TRBD1. Germline CDR1 is MNHEY and CDR2 is SVGAGI. J gave up 11 bases and V 7 bases, and 9 bases lay outside the gene matches. CDR3 length: 13 residues.

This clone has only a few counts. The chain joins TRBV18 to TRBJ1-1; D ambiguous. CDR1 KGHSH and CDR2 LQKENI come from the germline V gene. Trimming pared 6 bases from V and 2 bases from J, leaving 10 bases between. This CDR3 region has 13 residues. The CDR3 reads CASSRGRNTEAFF. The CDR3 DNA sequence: TGTGCCAGCTCCCGAGGGCGCAACACTGAAGCTTTCTTT. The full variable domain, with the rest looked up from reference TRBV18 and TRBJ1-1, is NAGVMQNPRHLVRRRGQEARLRCSPMKGHSHVYWYRQLPEEGLKFMVYLQKENIIDESGMPKERFSAEFPKEGPSILRIQQVVRGDSAAYFCASSRGRNTEAFFGQGTRLTVV.

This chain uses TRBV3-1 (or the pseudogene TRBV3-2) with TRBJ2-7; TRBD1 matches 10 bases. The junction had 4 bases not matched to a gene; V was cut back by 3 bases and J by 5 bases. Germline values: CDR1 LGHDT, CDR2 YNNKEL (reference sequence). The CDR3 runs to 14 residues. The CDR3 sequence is CASSHGTGADEQYF. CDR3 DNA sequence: TGTGCCAGCAGCCATGGGACAGGGGCGGACGAGCAGTACTTC.

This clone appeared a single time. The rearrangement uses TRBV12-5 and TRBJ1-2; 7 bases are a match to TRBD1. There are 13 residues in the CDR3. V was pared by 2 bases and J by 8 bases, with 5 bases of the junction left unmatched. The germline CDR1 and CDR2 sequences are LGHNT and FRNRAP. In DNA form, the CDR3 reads TGTGCTAGTGGTTTGTCCCAGGGGGTAGGCTACACCTTC. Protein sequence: CASGLSQGVGYTF.